The source of this TCR beta chain is a study of T cells in Graves' hyperthyroidism and ophthalmopathy. RNA transcripts were the template for amplifying TCR beta CDR3 regions. The HTBI set primed first-round TCR CDR3 RT-PCR. TCRdb reprocessed the multiplex PCR reads with MiXCR, giving one entry per CDR3 protein. This sample carries 500,000 to 650,000 distinct CDR3 sequences, less than 20% of them seen once, and the ten largest clones take 45% to 50%. The CDR3 runs 13 residues. Trimming removed 4 bases from V and 6 bases from J, with 10 bases in between. Germline CDR1 and CDR2: KGHDR and SFDVKD. The TCR was taken from a man aged 35-49 years with Graves' ophthalmopathy. Sample: blood. The chain combines TRBV24-1 with TRBJ2-3; D is undetermined. The CDR3 sequence is CATSDTYADTQYF. Here the CDR3 DNA reads TGTGCCACCAGTGACACGTACGCGGATACGCAGTATTTT.